The entry below gives a single T cell receptor beta chain sequence along with its context. The sample belongs to a study of blood T cell repertoires in COVID-19. Background on the study: From T cells, B-cell-depleted T cells, or PBMCs came the material, which was cDNA or gDNA.

Residents of 24 US areas, aged roughly 18 to 89 years, made up the participants. Cohort 3 recovery required two negative PCRs, clearance, or symptom resolution. Germline trimming cut 4 bases from V and 0 bases from J; bases unmatched to any gene: 7. This CDR3 region has 16 residues. Germline CDR1 reads SSHAT; CDR2 reads FNYEAQ (reference sequence). In the original analysis: Amplification of reference gene primers was used by the study to estimate nucleated cell counts. Assay used: immunoSEQ multiplex PCR; TCRdb lists only in-frame clones, some missing. From that table come the V and J calls and clone size; the DNA was used to work out D and trimming. The sample gives about 350,000 clones, roughly 84% of which show up once; more than 1% is in the top ten.

The sample consisted of PBMCs or T cells enriched from blood (not recorded which). This clonotype originated in a woman in her 30s who had recovered from COVID-19. V is TRBV7-7 and J is TRBJ2-7; 9 nucleotides agree with TRBD1. In nucleotides, the CDR3 is TGTGCCAGCAGCTCACAGGACAGGGGACTCTCCTACGAGCAGTACTTC. Residues: CASSSQDRGLSYEQYF.